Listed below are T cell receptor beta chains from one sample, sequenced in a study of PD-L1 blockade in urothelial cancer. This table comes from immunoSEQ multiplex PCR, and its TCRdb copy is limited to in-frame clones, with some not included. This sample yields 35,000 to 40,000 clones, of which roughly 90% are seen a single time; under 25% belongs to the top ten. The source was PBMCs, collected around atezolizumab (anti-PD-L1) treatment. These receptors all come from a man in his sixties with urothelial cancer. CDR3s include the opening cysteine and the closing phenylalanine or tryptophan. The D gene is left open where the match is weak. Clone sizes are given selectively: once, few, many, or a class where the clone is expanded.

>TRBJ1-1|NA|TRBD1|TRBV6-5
TGTGCCAGCAGTTTTTGGACAGGGGGCGTTGCTTTCTTT
CASSFWTGGVAFF
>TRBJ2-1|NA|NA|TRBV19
TGTGCCAGTAGTATGCCCCAAGGGGGTTCTTCCTACAATGAGCAGTTCTTC
CASSMPQGGSSYNEQFF
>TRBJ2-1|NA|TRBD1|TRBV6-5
TGTGCCAGCAGTCACCGGGACAGGGCTGGTGGTGAGCAGTTCTTC
CASSHRDRAGGEQFF
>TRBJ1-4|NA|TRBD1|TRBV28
TGTGCCAGCACCCCGGGACAGGGTTATCCGCTGTTTTTT
CASTPGQGYPLFF
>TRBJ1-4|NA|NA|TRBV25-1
TGTGCCAGCAGTGAATTTCGGTCTAATGAAAAACTGTTTTTT
CASSEFRSNEKLFF
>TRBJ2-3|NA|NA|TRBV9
TGTGCCAGCAGCGCGAGCGGAAAGAGCACAGATACGCAGTATTTT
CASSASGKSTDTQYF
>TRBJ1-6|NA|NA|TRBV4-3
TGCGCCAGCAGCCAAGCTTGGGGGAGACAGGATAATTCACCCCTCCACTTT
CASSQAWGRQDNSPLHF
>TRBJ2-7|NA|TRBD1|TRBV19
TGTGCCAGTAGTACTCCGGGACAGGGATCCGAGCAGTACTTC
CASSTPGQGSEQYF
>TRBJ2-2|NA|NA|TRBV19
TGTGCCAGTAGGGTCGGGGGTAGTTCCGGGGAGCTGTTTTTT
CASRVGGSSGELFF
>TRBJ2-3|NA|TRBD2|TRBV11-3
TGTGCCAGCAGCTTAGGCCGGGGACTAGCGGACCACACAGATACGCAGTATTTT
CASSLGRGLADHTDTQYF
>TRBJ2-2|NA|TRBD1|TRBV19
TGTGCCAGTAGTGCTCAACAGGGGGCGGCCGGGGAGCTGTTTTTT
CASSAQQGAAGELFF
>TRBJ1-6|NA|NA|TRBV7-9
TGTGCCAGCAGCTTCTACGGGAGCTCCTATAATTCACCCCTCCACTTT
CASSFYGSSYNSPLHF
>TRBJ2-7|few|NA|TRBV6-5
TGTGCCAGCAGTTCTTGGCCCAGCTACGAGCAGTACTTC
CASSSWPSYEQYF
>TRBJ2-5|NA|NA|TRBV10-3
TGTGCCTCTTCCTTGGCGGAGCAAGAGACCCAGTACTTC
CASSLAEQETQYF
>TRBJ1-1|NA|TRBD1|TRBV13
TGTGCCAGCAGCTCGGAGGGGCCAGGGGGGCCCACTGAAGCTTTCTTT
CASSSEGPGGPTEAFF
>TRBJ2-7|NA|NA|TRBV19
TGTGCCAGTAGTATTGGGCGGGTCTACGAGCAGTACTTC
CASSIGRVYEQYF
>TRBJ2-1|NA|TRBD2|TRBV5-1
TGCGCCAGCAGCGGGAGGACTAGCGGGAGTGATGAGCAGTTCTTC
CASSGRTSGSDEQFF
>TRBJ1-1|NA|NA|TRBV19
TGTGCCAGTAGTATACCCGGGTCGGACACTGAAGCTTTCTTT
CASSIPGSDTEAFF
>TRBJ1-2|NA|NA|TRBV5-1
TGCGCCAGCAGCCCTGACGGACTCTATGGCTACACCTTC
CASSPDGLYGYTF
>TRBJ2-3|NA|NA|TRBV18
TGTGCCAGCTCACCACTATCCGGGACAAGGTTTCATCCTAGCACAGATACGCAGTATTTT
CASSPLSGTRFHPSTDTQYF
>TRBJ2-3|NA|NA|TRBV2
TGTGCCAGCAGTGAAGAAGGAGGCAGCACAGATACGCAGTATTTT
CASSEEGGSTDTQYF
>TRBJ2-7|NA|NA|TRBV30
TGTGCCTGGAGTGTGAGGATTTCCGGCGAGCAGTACTTC
CAWSVRISGEQYF
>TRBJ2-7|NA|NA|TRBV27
TGTGCCAGCAGTTTAAGTGGGAGTTGGTACGAGCAGTACTTC
CASSLSGSWYEQYF
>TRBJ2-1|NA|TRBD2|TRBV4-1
TGCGCCAGCAGCCCGGGACTAGCGGGAAACAATGAGCAGTTCTTC
CASSPGLAGNNEQFF
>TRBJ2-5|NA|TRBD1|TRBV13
TGTGCCAGCAGCTTAGGACAACAGGGGGAGACCCAGTACTTC
CASSLGQQGETQYF
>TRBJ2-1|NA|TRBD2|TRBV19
TGTGCCAGTAGCGGACTAGCGGGGAACAATGAGCAGTTCTTC
CASSGLAGNNEQFF
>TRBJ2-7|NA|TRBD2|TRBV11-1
TGTGCCAGCAGCCGCCCCCTAGCGGGAAAAGGCGAGCAGTACTTC
CASSRPLAGKGEQYF
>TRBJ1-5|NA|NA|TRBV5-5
TGTGCCAGCAGCTCAACAAGGGGTTTCGGCAATCAGCCCCAGCATTTT
CASSSTRGFGNQPQHF
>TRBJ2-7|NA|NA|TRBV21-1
TGTGCCAGCACCAAGACAGGGAGCTCCTACGAGCAGTACTTC
CASTKTGSSYEQYF
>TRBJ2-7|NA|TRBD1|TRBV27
TGTGCCAGCTCTCCCGGGACAGGCAACTACGAGCAGTACTTC
CASSPGTGNYEQYF
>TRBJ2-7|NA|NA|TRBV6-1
TGTGCCAGCGATCTGCAGGGCGGCTACGAGCAGTACTTC
CASDLQGGYEQYF
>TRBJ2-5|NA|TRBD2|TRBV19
TGTGCCAGTAGTAGGACTAGCGGGAGGCGAGAAGAGACCCAGTACTTC
CASSRTSGRREETQYF
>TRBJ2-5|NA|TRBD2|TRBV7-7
TGTGCTAGCAGCTTAGCGGGAGGGCCGGGGGAGACCCAGTACTTC
CASSLAGGPGETQYF
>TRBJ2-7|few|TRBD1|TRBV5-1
TGCGCCAGCAGCCCGGGGACAGGCGGCCTCCTTTCCTACGAGCAGTACTTC
CASSPGTGGLLSYEQYF
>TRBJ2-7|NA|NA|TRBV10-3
TGTGCCATCAGTGATCAGATGGAGCAGTACTTC
CAISDQMEQYF
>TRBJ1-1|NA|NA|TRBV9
TGTGCCAGCAGCGCCCGTACTTGGACTGAAGCTTTCTTT
CASSARTWTEAFF
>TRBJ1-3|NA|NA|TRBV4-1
TGCGCCAGCAGCAACCTACCGGAGGGAGGCCACACCATATATTTT
CASSNLPEGGHTIYF
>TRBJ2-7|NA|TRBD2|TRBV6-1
TGTGCCAGCAGTGAAGGACGGGCTAGCGGGAGTTTTCAGTACTTC
CASSEGRASGSFQYF
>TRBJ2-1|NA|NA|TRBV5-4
TGTGCCAGCAGCTTAGACATCTTGTCGTACAATGAGCAGTTCTTC
CASSLDILSYNEQFF
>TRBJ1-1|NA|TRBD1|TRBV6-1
TGTGCCAGCAGCCCGACAGGGGAGAACACTGAAGCTTTCTTT
CASSPTGENTEAFF
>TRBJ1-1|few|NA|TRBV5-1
TGCGCCAGCAGCTTTTCTGGCACAGGGCTACAGAACACTGAAGCTTTCTTT
CASSFSGTGLQNTEAFF
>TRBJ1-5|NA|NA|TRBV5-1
TGCGCCAGCAGCTTGGCCGGGGAGGGCGAACAGCCCCAGCATTTT
CASSLAGEGEQPQHF
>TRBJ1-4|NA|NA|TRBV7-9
TGTGCCAGCAGCTATACAGGGTCTGGGGAAAAACTGTTTTTT
CASSYTGSGEKLFF
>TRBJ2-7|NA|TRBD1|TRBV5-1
TGCGCCAGCAAACAGGGGGACGAGCAGTACTTC
CASKQGDEQYF
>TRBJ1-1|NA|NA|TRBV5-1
TGCGCCAGCAGTTCTACAGGGCCTGAAGCTTTCTTT
CASSSTGPEAFF
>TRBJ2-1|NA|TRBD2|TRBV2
TGTGCCAGCAGTGTTTTGACTAGCGGGACCGATGAGCAGTTCTTC
CASSVLTSGTDEQFF
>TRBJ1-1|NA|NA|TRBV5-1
TGCGCCAGCAGCCTAAGCCGAGGCGACACTGAAGCTTTCTTT
CASSLSRGDTEAFF
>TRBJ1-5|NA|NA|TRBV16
TGTGCCAGCAGCCAGTTTACGGGGAATCAGCCCCAGCATTTT
CASSQFTGNQPQHF
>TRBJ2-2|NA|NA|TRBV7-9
TGTGCCAGCAGCCCTGACAGGAACACCGGGGAGCTGTTTTTT
CASSPDRNTGELFF
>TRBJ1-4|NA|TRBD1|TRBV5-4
TGTGCCAGCAGCTTTGGCAGGGGGAATGAAAAACTGTTTTTT
CASSFGRGNEKLFF